Listed below are T cell receptor beta chains from one sample, sequenced in a study of blood T cell repertoires in COVID-19. Sequenced by immunoSEQ multiplex PCR; TCRdb stores in-frame clones only, minus some. This sample has 380,000 or so clones; about 90% occur once, and the top ten carry around 1.2%. Sequencing input: peripheral blood. Every receptor here comes from a man between 40 and 49 years old with acute or convalescent COVID-19. The CDR3 runs from the conserved cysteine through the conserved F or W. The D gene is left open where the match is weak. Clone size is stated in some rows and not others, as once, few, many or a class when expanded.

D gene	clone size	V gene	J gene	CDR3 protein	CDR3 DNA
-	once	TRBV12-3/TRBV12-4	TRBJ1-5	CASTALRNQPQHF	TGTGCCAGCACCGCCCTCCGGAATCAGCCCCAGCATTTT
-	-	TRBV29-1	TRBJ1-2	CSVELGQGSNYGYTF	TGCAGCGTTGAACTGGGGCAGGGGTCTAACTATGGCTACACCTTC
-	few	TRBV6-5	TRBJ1-2	CASSFQGRLGYTF	TGTGCCAGCAGTTTTCAGGGGCGACTTGGCTACACCTTC
-	-	TRBV6-5	TRBJ1-5	CASSYAGIFNQPQHF	TGTGCCAGCAGTTACGCCGGGATTTTCAATCAGCCCCAGCATTTT
-	-	TRBV5-4	TRBJ2-1	CATYGRSNEQFF	TGTGCCACGTACGGGAGATCCAATGAGCAGTTCTTC
-	-	TRBV27	TRBJ2-7	CATSRDSYEQYF	TGTGCCACATCCAGGGACTCCTACGAGCAGTACTTC
TRBD1	-	TRBV11-2	TRBJ1-1	CASSLGGTGISEAFF	TGTGCCAGCAGCTTAGGAGGGACAGGGATAAGCGAAGCTTTCTTT
TRBD1	-	TRBV19	TRBJ1-4	CASIPAGTGNEKLFF	TGTGCCTCCATTCCTGCGGGGACAGGGAATGAAAAACTGTTTTTT
-	-	TRBV4-3	TRBJ1-5	CASSRDIYRPQHF	TGCGCCAGCAGCCGGGACATTTACCGGCCCCAGCATTTT
TRBD1	-	TRBV6-6	TRBJ1-1	CASRDRDRGMNTEAFF	TGTGCCAGCAGAGACCGGGACAGGGGAATGAACACTGAAGCTTTCTTT
-	-	TRBV19	TRBJ1-1	CASRPSVVLEAFF	TGTGCCAGTAGGCCCAGTGTTGTCCTTGAAGCTTTCTTT
-	-	TRBV9	TRBJ2-7	CASSPWESALYEQYF	TGTGCCAGCAGCCCGTGGGAGTCAGCCCTTTACGAGCAGTACTTC
-	-	TRBV24-1	TRBJ1-5	CATSEQGRNQPQHF	TGTGCCACCAGTGAACAGGGTCGGAATCAGCCCCAGCATTTT
-	-	TRBV6-5	TRBJ1-3	CASRTGPSGNTIYF	TGTGCCAGCAGAACAGGTCCTTCCGGAAACACCATATATTTT
-	-	TRBV6-2/TRBV6-3	TRBJ1-5	CASSYAITLRVAYSNQPQHF	TGTGCCAGCAGTTACGCAATAACCTTGAGGGTGGCTTATAGCAATCAGCCCCAGCATTTT
-	-	TRBV4-2	TRBJ2-2	CASSQDRVGQGGTGELFF	TGTGCCAGCAGCCAAGATAGGGTCGGGCAGGGGGGCACCGGGGAGCTGTTTTTT
-	once	TRBV18	TRBJ1-6	CASSPRGRNSPLHF	TGTGCCAGCTCACCGCGGGGGAGGAATTCACCCCTCCACTTT
-	-	TRBV5-4	TRBJ1-1	CASSLAGVGEAFF	TGTGCCAGCAGCTTGGCAGGGGTAGGTGAAGCTTTCTTT
-	-	TRBV6-5	TRBJ1-2	CASRRQKNYGYTF	TGTGCCAGCAGGAGACAGAAAAACTATGGCTACACCTTC
-	-	TRBV12-3/TRBV12-4	TRBJ2-5	CASSFGQETQYF	TGTGCCAGCAGTTTCGGTCAAGAGACCCAGTACTTC
-	-	TRBV7-8	TRBJ2-5	CASSPGQGQETQYF	TGTGCCAGCAGCCCCGGTCAGGGGCAAGAGACCCAGTACTTC
TRBD2	once	TRBV3-1/TRBV3-2	TRBJ2-2	CASTPSEGGRNTGELFF	TGTGCCAGCACCCCTTCCGAGGGCGGGAGAAACACCGGGGAGCTGTTTTTT